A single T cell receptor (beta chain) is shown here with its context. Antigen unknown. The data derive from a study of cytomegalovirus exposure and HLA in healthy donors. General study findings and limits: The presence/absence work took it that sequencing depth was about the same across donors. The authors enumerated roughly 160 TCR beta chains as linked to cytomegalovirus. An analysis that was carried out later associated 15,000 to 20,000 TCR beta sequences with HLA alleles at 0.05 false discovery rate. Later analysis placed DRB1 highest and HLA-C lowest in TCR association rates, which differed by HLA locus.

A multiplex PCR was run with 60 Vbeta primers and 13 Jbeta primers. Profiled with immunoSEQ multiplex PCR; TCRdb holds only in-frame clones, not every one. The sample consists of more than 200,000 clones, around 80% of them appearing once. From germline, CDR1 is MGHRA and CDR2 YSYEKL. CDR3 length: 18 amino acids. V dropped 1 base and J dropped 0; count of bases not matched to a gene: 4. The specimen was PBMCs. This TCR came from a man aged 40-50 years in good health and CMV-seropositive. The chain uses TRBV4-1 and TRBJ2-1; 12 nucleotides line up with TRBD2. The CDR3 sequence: CASSQGLAGGSSYNEQFF. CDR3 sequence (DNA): TGCGCCAGCAGCCAAGGGCTAGCGGGAGGGAGCTCCTACAATGAGCAGTTCTTC.